This passage covers 15 T cell receptor beta chains from one sample sequenced in a study of blood T cell repertoires in COVID-19. TCRdb keeps only in-frame clones here, not all; method: immunoSEQ multiplex PCR. The table includes tens of thousands of clones, 85% detected once. The sequencing sample was made of peripheral blood. These receptors were obtained from a human donor in a cohort sampled during active COVID-19.

The chain combines TRBV11-2 with TRBJ2-5; D may be TRBD2 (6 bases). Germline assignment: CDR1 SGHAT and CDR2 FQNNGV. The CDR3 runs to 14 residues. The V and J ends lost 5 bases and 9 bases respectively, with 19 bases between them. CDR3 DNA sequence: TGTGCCAGCAGCCAAAATAGCGGTCCTCGGGCCCAGTACTTC. It translates to CASSQNSGPRAQYF.

This chain joins TRBV25-1 and TRBJ1-1; 7 bases map to TRBD1. The CDR3 loop spans 15 amino acids. Germline-derived CDR1 and CDR2 are MGHDK and SYGVNS. Germline trimming cut 6 bases from V and 5 bases from J; bases unmatched to any gene: 12. The CDR3: CASRNNRGSYTEAFF. The CDR3 DNA follows: TGTGCCAGCAGAAATAACAGGGGTTCGTATACTGAAGCTTTCTTT.

This chain joins TRBV25-1 and TRBJ1-2; a possible D gene is TRBD1 (6 bases). The V gene's germline CDR1 is MGHDK and CDR2 SYGVNS. The CDR3 extends over 14 amino acids. Between the trimmed V and J ends, which lost 6 bases and 3 bases, there was a span of 14 bases. CDR3 in DNA: TGTGCCAGCAGAGCCTACAGGGATGACTATGGCTACACCTTC. Residues: CASRAYRDDYGYTF.

The table lists this clone with a few counts. This chain links TRBV7-9 with TRBJ2-7, with D possibly being TRBD1 (6 bases). The CDR3 is 13 amino acids. The ends were cut back, 3 bases at V and 1 base at J, with 7 bases in the middle. In germline, CDR1 is SEHNR, CDR2 FQNEAQ (reference sequence). CDR3 amino acids: CASSLDRSYEQYF. DNA of the CDR3: TGTGCCAGCAGCTTGGACAGATCCTACGAGCAGTACTTC.

The chain employs TRBV15 and TRBJ1-2, with a possible D match to TRBD1 (6 bases). Germline V gene lookup returns CDR1 LNHNV and CDR2 YYDKDF (reference sequence). The CDR3 is made up of 12 amino acids. The V end lost 3 bases, the J end lost 4 bases, and 6 bases lay between the germline ends. The CDR3 protein is CATSRDSYGYTF. CDR3 nucleotides: TGTGCCACCAGCAGGGACAGCTATGGCTACACCTTC. The full variable domain, rest sourced from reference TRBV15 and TRBJ1-2, is DAMVIQNPRYQVTQFGKPVTLSCSQTLNHNVMYWYQQKSSQAPKLLFHYYDKDFNNEADTPDNFQSRRPNTSFCFLDIRSPGLGDTAMYLCATSRDSYGYTFGSGTRLTVV.

The chain uses TRBV9 and TRBJ2-2; TRBD2 agrees at 8 bases. The CDR3 runs 16 residues. Trimming cost V 4 bases and J 2 bases; bases outside gene matches: 7. Per germline, CDR1 SGDLS and CDR2 YYNGEE. CDR3 bases: TGTGCCAGCAGCCCCCAAGCGGGGGCCAACACCGGGGAGCTGTTTTTT. Its translation is CASSPQAGANTGELFF.

The chain joins TRBV25-1 to TRBJ1-1; tentatively, D is TRBD1 (6 bases). Germline CDR1 MGHDK, CDR2 SYGVNS. Trimming cost V 7 bases and J 5 bases, with 8 bases left between them. This CDR3 region has 11 residues. CDR3 sequence (DNA): TGTGCCAGCAAGAGGGGGACTGAAGCTTTCTTT. It specifies CASKRGTEAFF.

The rearrangement uses TRBV19 and TRBJ2-5, with 8 bases fitting TRBD2. The V segment lost 7 bases and the J segment 5 bases; nucleotides outside the gene matches: 6. The CDR3 extends over 13 amino acids. In germline, CDR1 is LNHDA, CDR2 SQIVND (reference sequence). The CDR3 here is CASTPGGPETQYF. DNA for the CDR3: TGTGCCAGTACCCCGGGGGGGCCGGAGACCCAGTACTTC.

The CDR3 sequence: CSVRLAGEDEQYF. The CDR3 DNA reads as TGCAGCGTCCGACTAGCGGGGGAAGACGAGCAGTACTTC. This chain connects TRBV29-1 to TRBJ2-7, with 12 bases aligning to TRBD2. After removal of 6 bases from V and 5 bases from J, the junction contained 5 bases not matched to a gene. The CDR3 covers 13 residues. Germline assignment: CDR1 SQVTM and CDR2 ANQGSEA.

The CDR3 nucleotides are TGTGCCAGCAGTTACGGCAGGGGAGGGCACCCCGGGGAGCTGTTTTTT. Translated, it gives CASSYGRGGHPGELFF. The V and J genes are TRBV6-2 or TRBV6-3 and TRBJ2-2; TRBD2 is a possible D gene (7 bases). CDR1 and CDR2 (germline): MNHEY, SVGEGT. Between the trimmed V and J ends, which lost 2 bases and 6 bases, there was a span of 16 bases. CDR3 length equals 16 residues.

The chain has TRBV11-2 and TRBJ1-2; D is ambiguous. The V end lost 0 bases, the J end lost 3 bases, and 8 bases lay between the germline ends. Germline CDR1 SGHAT, CDR2 FQNNGV. This CDR3 spans 14 amino acids. This CDR3 reads CASSLDPLYYGYTF. The CDR3 region has the DNA TGTGCCAGCAGCTTAGATCCTTTGTACTATGGCTACACCTTC.

The chain is built from TRBV7-9 and TRBJ1-6; 8 positions match TRBD1. CDR1 is SEHNR and CDR2 is FQNEAQ in the germline V gene (reference sequence). Trimming cost V 5 bases and J 7 bases; bases outside gene matches: 7. The CDR3 has 15 amino acids. The CDR3, as DNA: TGTGCCAGCAGCGCAAGACAGGGGAGCAATTCACCCCTCCACTTT. This sequence encodes CASSARQGSNSPLHF.

This clone came up a few times. The CDR3 spells CASSHPGTGYGYTF. DNA for the CDR3: TGTGCCAGCAGCCACCCTGGAACGGGGTATGGCTACACCTTC. V is TRBV5-4 and J is TRBJ1-2; D not certain. The V gene lost 4 bases and the J gene lost 5 bases, with 15 bases spanning the gap. The germline V gene encodes CDR1 SGHNT and CDR2 YYREEE (reference sequence). The CDR3 has 14 residues.

The chain uses TRBV18 and TRBJ1-1, with TRBD1 matching 8 bases. The germline gives CDR1 KGHSH, CDR2 LQKENI. The ends lost 5 bases at V and 1 base at J; junction bases unmatched: 6. This CDR3 spans 15 amino acids. Here the CDR3 DNA reads TGTGCCAGCTCAAGCGCGGACAGGGCGAACACTGAAGCTTTCTTT. Translating it yields CASSSADRANTEAFF.

The V and J genes are TRBV10-2 and TRBJ2-3, with 14 bases aligning to TRBD2. Germline V gene lookup returns CDR1 WSHSY and CDR2 SAAADI. The J segment lost 4 bases and the V segment lost 2 bases, leaving 5 bases of the junction unmatched. The CDR3 consists of 17 residues. As DNA, the CDR3 is TGCGCCAGCAGTGAGGGACTAGCGGGGGGCGGGGCAGATACGCAGTATTTT. As protein: CASSEGLAGGGADTQYF.